The rows below give T cell receptor beta chains drawn from one sample of a study of T cells in localized non-small cell lung cancer. Assay used: immunoSEQ multiplex PCR; TCRdb lists only in-frame clones, some missing. Here the sample spans roughly 2,200 clones, less than 30% being singletons. The specimen comprised lung tumor tissue, sampled before any cancer treatment. The receptors shown here come from a man between 40 and 70 years old with stage II lung adenocarcinoma. CDR3s leave out the opening cysteine and the closing phenylalanine or tryptophan. Only part of the rows carry a size: once, few, many, or a class if the clone is expanded.

j_gene,v_gene,abundance,CDR3aa
TRBJ2-1,TRBV7-1,few,ASSSGRTNEQF
TRBJ2-1,TRBV11-3,.,ASSVLSSPYNEQF
TRBJ2-7,TRBV6-8,few,ASTEVRDHEQY
TRBJ2-1,TRBV18,few,ASSLSKGHQYNEQF
TRBJ1-5,TRBV9,.,ASSEKVGFNQPQH
TRBJ2-7,TRBV5-1,.,ASSLSQGEYEQY
TRBJ1-1,TRBV11-3,medium-sized,ASSPRQGEDVDEAF
TRBJ1-1,TRBV29-1,few,SVEGSTGGNSEAF
TRBJ1-2,TRBV30,few,AWSTRTGPYGYT
TRBJ2-7,TRBV18,.,ASSRSGGTNYEQY
TRBJ2-1,TRBV6-8,few,ASSEQDLKGNEQF
TRBJ2-7,TRBV6-8,few,ASSLSGTSYEQY
TRBJ2-1,TRBV14,few,ASSQIPGQGDNEQF
TRBJ2-6,TRBV7-5,.,ASSLGGAGANVLT
TRBJ2-2,TRBV9,few,ASRATSAGELF
TRBJ1-1,TRBV28,.,ASSGMNTEAF
TRBJ1-1,TRBV19,.,ASSIDTSGGTEAF
TRBJ2-1,TRBV6-8,medium-sized,ASSLTGTVQF
TRBJ2-1,TRBV4-1,few,ASSQFSPAATIPYNEQF
TRBJ1-4,TRBV18,.,ASSPPGTGDEKLF
TRBJ1-4,TRBV6-8,.,ASNENSRGATNEKLF
TRBJ2-2,TRBV5-1,.,ASSQDGTRTGELF
TRBJ2-1,TRBV29-1,.,SVEDPGSPSYNEQF
TRBJ2-7,TRBV11-3,few,ASSLRVGLAGGSWIYEQY
TRBJ2-3,TRBV6-8,few,ASSSWAPGTSGRQSDTQY
TRBJ1-1,TRBV7-2,.,ASSLKGTGAGAEAF
TRBJ2-7,TRBV6-8,large,ASKDRGFSYEQY
TRBJ1-4,TRBV6-8,few,ASSYWGQGNEKLF
TRBJ2-3,TRBV19,.,ASSPPALSDTQY